This TCR beta chain was sequenced in a study of blood T cell repertoires in COVID-19. In the study overall: Sites across the United States, Italy and Spain contributed samples from acute and convalescent COVID-19. Nucleic acid was either cDNA or gDNA, and it came from T cells, B-cell-depleted T cells, or PBMCs.

Authors' data handling: The assay estimated nucleated cells by amplifying reference gene primers. Generated by immunoSEQ multiplex PCR, the TCRdb table keeps only in-frame clones and is missing some. V, J and clone size derive from that table, while D and trimming were established from the DNA sequence. The sample lists about 120,000 clones, about nine tenths occurring once. This CDR3 contains 17 residues. Germline CDR1 is KGHSH and CDR2 is LQKENI. Germline trimming cut 3 bases from V and 0 bases from J; bases unmatched to any gene: 7. The sample holds many counts of this clone. Material: peripheral blood. The receptor's source is a man aged 35 to 55 with acute or convalescent COVID-19. The chain combines TRBV18 with TRBJ1-5, with 8 bases lining up with TRBD1. CDR3: CASSPRTGRGSNQPQHF. CDR3 bases: TGTGCCAGCTCACCTAGGACAGGGAGGGGTAGCAATCAGCCCCAGCATTTT.